The sequence of this T cell receptor (beta chain) was determined in a study of sequential checkpoint blockade in melanoma. CDR3 length equals 15 residues. The germline V gene has CDR1 SGHNT and CDR2 YENEEA. Trimming pared 4 bases from V and 2 bases from J, leaving 14 bases between. Only in-frame clones appear in the TCRdb table, and some are missing; sequencing was by immunoSEQ multiplex PCR. The top ten clones hold more than 20% of a sample with 2,500 to 3,000 clones, approximately 22% of them seen once. This clone qualifies as medium-sized. Treatment of the sample: randomized to nivolumab then ipilimumab (arm A) or the reverse (arm B).

The TCR sequence derives from a human donor with melanoma. The gene calls are TRBV11-3 and TRBJ1-2, with a possible D match to TRBD1 (6 bases). Source: tumor tissue (inferred from file names), taken from a patient given nivolumab and ipilimumab in sequence. The CDR3 spells CASSSNTGTNYGYTF. The DNA for the CDR3 is TGTGCCAGCAGCTCCAACACCGGGACAAACTATGGCTACACCTTC.